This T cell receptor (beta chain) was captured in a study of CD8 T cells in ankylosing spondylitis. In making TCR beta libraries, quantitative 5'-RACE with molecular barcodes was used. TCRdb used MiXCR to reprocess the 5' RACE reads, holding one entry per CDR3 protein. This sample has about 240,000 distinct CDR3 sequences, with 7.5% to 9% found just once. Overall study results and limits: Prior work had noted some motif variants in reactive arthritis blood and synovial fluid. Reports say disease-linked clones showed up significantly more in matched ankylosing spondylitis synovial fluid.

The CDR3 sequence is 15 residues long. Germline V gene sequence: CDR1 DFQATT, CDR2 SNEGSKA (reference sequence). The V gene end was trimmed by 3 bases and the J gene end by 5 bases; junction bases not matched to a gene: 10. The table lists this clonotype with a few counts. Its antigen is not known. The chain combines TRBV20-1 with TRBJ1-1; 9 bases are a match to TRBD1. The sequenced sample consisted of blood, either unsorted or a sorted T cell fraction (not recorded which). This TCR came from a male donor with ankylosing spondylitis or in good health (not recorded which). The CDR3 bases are TGCAGTGCTAGTTTGGCGGACAGGGGATGGACTGAAGCTTTCTTT. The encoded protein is CSASLADRGWTEAFF.